Listed below are T cell receptor beta chains from one sample, sequenced in a study of blood T cell repertoires in COVID-19. TCRdb's table, derived via immunoSEQ multiplex PCR, lists solely in-frame clones and lacks some. The repertoire includes about 270,000 clones, more than 80% of them detected once, and roughly 4.3% sits in the top ten. The sample taken for sequencing was PBMCs or T cells enriched from blood (not recorded which). The source is a woman aged 25-40 years with acute COVID-19. Each CDR3 is given with its conserved first and last residue. A D gene is named only where the DNA matches it firmly. Clone size, where shown, is once, few, many, or a class for clones that have expanded.

TRBV10-2	-	-	TRBJ2-3	TGCGCCAGCAGTGAAAACTTCCGAGGGTTGACAGATACGCAGTATTTT	CASSENFRGLTDTQYF
TRBV9	-	TRBD2	TRBJ2-2	TGTGCCAGCAGCGTCGGACTAGCGGACACCGGGGAGCTGTTTTTT	CASSVGLADTGELFF
TRBV10-3	once	-	TRBJ2-2	TGTGCCATCAAGACAGCGAACACCGGGGAGCTGTTTTTT	CAIKTANTGELFF
TRBV7-3	few	TRBD1	TRBJ2-2	TGTGCCAGCAGTCTACAGGGGTCGAACACCGGGGAGCTGTTTTTT	CASSLQGSNTGELFF
TRBV19	-	-	TRBJ2-1	TGTGCCAGTAGTTACTTCACAGGGTCCAATGAGCAGTTCTTC	CASSYFTGSNEQFF
TRBV29-1	-	-	TRBJ2-3	TGCAGCGTTGAAGGAGCGGCAGACACAGATACGCAGTATTTT	CSVEGAADTDTQYF
TRBV27	-	TRBD2	TRBJ2-1	TGTGCCAGCAGGGAGCGGGATCTAGTCCATGAGCAGTTCTTC	CASRERDLVHEQFF
TRBV7-8	-	-	TRBJ2-1	TGTGCCAGCAGCTTGGCTATGGCGGAAACGCAGTTCTTC	CASSLAMAETQFF
TRBV4-1	few	-	TRBJ1-4	TGCGCCAGCAGTCAGGGTATAGAAATTGAAAAACTGTTTTTT	CASSQGIEIEKLFF
TRBV29-1	-	-	TRBJ1-2	TGCAGCCACTCGGGGGGCCAGACAACTAACTATGGCTACACCTTC	CSHSGGQTTNYGYTF
TRBV10-3	-	TRBD2	TRBJ2-1	TGTGCCATCAGTGAGTCGCGAGCGGGAGATCCCAATGAGCAGTTCTTC	CAISESRAGDPNEQFF
TRBV27	-	TRBD2	TRBJ2-7	TGTGCCAGCACCGGGGGGACTAGTTACGAGCAGTACTTC	CASTGGTSYEQYF
TRBV6-5	-	-	TRBJ2-7	TGTGCCAGCAGGGCAGGGTGGCAATGGGAGCAGTACTTC	CASRAGWQWEQYF
TRBV2	once	TRBD2	TRBJ2-7	TGTGCCAGCAGTGAGGCTAGCGGGAGCACCTTCTCCTACGAGCAGTACTTC	CASSEASGSTFSYEQYF
TRBV5-1	-	-	TRBJ2-2	TGCGCCAGCACGGACAACAGGGACCTCCTGAACACCGGGGAGCTGTTTTTT	CASTDNRDLLNTGELFF
TRBV19	once	TRBD2	TRBJ2-1	TGTGCCAGCGATCTAGCGGGAGGGTCCAATGAGCAGTTCTTC	CASDLAGGSNEQFF
TRBV5-1	-	TRBD1	TRBJ2-7	TGCGCCAGCAAGGGAGCAGGGGGTCCCGACGAGCAGTACTTC	CASKGAGGPDEQYF
TRBV7-8	-	TRBD1	TRBJ1-1	TGTGCCAGCAGCACCTCAAGACAGGGCGGTATGAACACTGAAGCTTTCTTT	CASSTSRQGGMNTEAFF
TRBV7-9	-	-	TRBJ2-1	TGTGCCAGCAGCCCCCGGTTCCCCCCATGCCATGAGCAGTTCTTC	CASSPRFPPCHEQFF
TRBV5-1	-	-	TRBJ2-2	TGCGCCAGCAGCTTGGTGGGGGCAAACACCGGGGAGCTGTTTTTT	CASSLVGANTGELFF
TRBV29-1	-	TRBD2	TRBJ2-3	TGCAGCGTGGGGACTAGCGCGACCACAGATACGCAGTATTTT	CSVGTSATTDTQYF
TRBV7-9	-	-	TRBJ2-1	TGTGCCAGCACCACTAGTATGCGGTCGTTCAATGAGCAGTTCTTC	CASTTSMRSFNEQFF